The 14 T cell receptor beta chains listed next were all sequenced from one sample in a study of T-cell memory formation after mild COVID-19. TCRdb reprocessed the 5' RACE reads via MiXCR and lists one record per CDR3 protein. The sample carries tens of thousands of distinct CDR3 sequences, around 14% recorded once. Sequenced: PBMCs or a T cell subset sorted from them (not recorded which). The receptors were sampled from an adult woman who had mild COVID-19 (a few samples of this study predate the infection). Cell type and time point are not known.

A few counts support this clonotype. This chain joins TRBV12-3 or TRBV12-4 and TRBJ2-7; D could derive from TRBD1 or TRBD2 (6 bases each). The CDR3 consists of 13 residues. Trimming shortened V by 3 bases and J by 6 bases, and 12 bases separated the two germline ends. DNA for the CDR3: TGTGCCAGCAGTTTGAAACAGGGAGGCGAGCAGTACTTC. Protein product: CASSLKQGGEQYF.

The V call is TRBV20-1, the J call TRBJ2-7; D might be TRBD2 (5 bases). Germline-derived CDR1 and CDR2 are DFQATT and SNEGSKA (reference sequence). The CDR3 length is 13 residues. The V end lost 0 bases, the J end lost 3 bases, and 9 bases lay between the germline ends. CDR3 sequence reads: CSARESGDYEQYF. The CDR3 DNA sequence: TGCAGTGCTAGAGAAAGCGGAGACTACGAGCAGTACTTC.

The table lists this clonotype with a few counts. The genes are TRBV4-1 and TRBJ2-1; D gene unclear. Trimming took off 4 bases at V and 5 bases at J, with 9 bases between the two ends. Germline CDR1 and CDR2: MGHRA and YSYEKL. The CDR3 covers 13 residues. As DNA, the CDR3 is TGCGCCAGCAGCCCTCCTCAAGACAATGAGCAGTTCTTC. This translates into CASSPPQDNEQFF.

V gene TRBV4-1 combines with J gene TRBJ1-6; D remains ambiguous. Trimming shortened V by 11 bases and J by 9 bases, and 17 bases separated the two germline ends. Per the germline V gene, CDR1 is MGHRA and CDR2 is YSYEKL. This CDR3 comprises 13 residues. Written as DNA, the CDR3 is TGCGCCGCCCGCCGGGAGTGGAGTTCACCCCTCCACTTT. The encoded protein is CAARREWSSPLHF.

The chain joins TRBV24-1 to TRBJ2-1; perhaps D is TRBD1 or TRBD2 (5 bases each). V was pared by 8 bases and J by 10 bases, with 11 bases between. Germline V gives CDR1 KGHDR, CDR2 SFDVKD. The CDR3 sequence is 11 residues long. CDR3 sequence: CATTRGVEQFF. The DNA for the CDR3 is TGTGCCACCACCCGAGGGGTAGAGCAGTTCTTC.

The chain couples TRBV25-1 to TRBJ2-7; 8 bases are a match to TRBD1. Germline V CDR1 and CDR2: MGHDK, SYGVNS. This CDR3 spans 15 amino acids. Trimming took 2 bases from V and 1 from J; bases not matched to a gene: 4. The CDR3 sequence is CASSEGQGPSYEQYF. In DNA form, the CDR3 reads TGTGCCAGCAGTGAAGGACAGGGTCCTTCCTACGAGCAGTACTTC.

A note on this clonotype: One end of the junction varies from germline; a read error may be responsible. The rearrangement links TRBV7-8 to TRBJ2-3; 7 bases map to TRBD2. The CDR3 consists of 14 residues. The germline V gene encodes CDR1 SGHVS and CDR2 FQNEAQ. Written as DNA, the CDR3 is TGTGCCAGCAGCTTGGGGGGGAGGAGCAAGTTTTGGGATTTT. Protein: CASSLGGRSKFWDF. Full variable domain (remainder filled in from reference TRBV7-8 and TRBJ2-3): GAGVSQSPRYKVAKRGQDVALRCDPISGHVSLFWYQQALGQGPEFLTYFQNEAQLDKSGLPSDRFFAERPEGSVSTLKIQRTQQEDSAVYLCASSLGGRSKFWDFGPGTRLTVL.

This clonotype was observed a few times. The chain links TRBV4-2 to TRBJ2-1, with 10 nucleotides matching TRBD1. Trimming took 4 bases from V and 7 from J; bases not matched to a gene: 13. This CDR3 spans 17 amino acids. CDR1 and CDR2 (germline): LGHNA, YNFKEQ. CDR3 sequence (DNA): TGTGCCAGCAGCCCAAGGGGCCCCAGGACAGGGGGAAATGAGCAGTTCTTC. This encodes CASSPRGPRTGGNEQFF.

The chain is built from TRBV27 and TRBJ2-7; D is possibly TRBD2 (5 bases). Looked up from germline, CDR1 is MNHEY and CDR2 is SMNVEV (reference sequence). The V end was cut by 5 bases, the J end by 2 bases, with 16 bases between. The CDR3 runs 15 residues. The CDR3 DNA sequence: TGTGCCAGCAGTATAACGGGATTTCACCCCTACGAGCAGTACTTC. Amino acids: CASSITGFHPYEQYF.

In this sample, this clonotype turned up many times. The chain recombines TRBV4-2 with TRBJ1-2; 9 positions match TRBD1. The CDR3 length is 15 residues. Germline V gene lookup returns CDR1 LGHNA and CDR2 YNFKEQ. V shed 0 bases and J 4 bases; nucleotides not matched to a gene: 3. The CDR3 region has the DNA TGTGCCAGCAGCCAAGAGACAGGGGGTAGCTATGGCTACACCTTC. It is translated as CASSQETGGSYGYTF.

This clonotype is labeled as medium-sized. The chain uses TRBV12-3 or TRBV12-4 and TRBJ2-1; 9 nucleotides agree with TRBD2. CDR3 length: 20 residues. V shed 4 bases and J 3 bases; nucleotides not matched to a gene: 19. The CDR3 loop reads CASSSHSGGTLYKVYNEQFF. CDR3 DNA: TGTGCCAGCAGTTCACATAGCGGGGGTACACTATATAAAGTCTACAATGAGCAGTTCTTC.

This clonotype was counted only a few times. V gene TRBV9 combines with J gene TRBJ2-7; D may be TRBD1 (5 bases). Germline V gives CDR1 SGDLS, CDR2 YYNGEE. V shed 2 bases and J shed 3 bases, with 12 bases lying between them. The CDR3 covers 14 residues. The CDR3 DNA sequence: TGTGCCAGCAGCGTTAATGGGGCCAGCTACGAGCAGTACTTC. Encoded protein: CASSVNGASYEQYF. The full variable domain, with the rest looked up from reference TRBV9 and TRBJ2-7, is DSGVTQTPKHLITATGQRVTLRCSPRSGDLSVYWYQQSLDQGLQFLIQYYNGEERAKGNILERFSAQQFPDLHSELNLSSLELGDSALYFCASSVNGASYEQYFGPGTRLTVT.

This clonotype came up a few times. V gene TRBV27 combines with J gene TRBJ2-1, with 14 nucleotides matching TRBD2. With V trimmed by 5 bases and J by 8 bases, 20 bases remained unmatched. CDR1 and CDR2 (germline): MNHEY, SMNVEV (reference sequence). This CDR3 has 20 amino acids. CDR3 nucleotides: TGTGCCAGCAGTCTTACCGGGACTAGCGGGAGAATAAGGAAGACGGATGAGCAGTTCTTC. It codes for CASSLTGTSGRIRKTDEQFF.

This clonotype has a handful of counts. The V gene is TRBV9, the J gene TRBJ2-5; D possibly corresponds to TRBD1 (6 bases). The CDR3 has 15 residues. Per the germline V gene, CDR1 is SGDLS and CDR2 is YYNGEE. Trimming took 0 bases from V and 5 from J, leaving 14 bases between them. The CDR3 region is CASSVVQGGRETQYF. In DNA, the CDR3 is TGTGCCAGCAGCGTAGTACAAGGGGGACGGGAGACCCAGTACTTC.